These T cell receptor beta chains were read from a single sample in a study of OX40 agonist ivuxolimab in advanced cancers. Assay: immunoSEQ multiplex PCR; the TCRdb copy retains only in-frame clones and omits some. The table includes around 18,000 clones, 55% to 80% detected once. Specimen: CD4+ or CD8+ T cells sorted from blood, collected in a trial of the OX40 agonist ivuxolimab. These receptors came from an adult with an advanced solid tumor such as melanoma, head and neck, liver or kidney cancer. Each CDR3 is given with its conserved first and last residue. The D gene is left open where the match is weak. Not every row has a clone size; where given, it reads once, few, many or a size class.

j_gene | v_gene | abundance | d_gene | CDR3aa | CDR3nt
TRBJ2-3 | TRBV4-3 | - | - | CASSQDYQVFRTDTQYF | TGCGCCAGCAGCCAAGATTACCAGGTGTTTCGGACAGATACGCAGTATTTT
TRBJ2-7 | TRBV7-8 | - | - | CASSLGRSGAYEQYF | TGTGCCAGCAGCTTAGGTCGATCGGGGGCCTACGAGCAGTACTTC
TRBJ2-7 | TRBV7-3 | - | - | CASSAEDRSYEQYF | TGTGCCAGCAGCGCCGAGGACAGATCCTACGAGCAGTACTTC
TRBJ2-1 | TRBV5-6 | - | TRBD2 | CASSSLMSSGGYNEQFF | TGTGCCAGCAGCTCCCTGATGTCTAGCGGGGGGTACAATGAGCAGTTCTTC
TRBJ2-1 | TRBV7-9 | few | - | CASNPPGRRSYNEQFF | TGTGCCAGCAACCCGCCCGGGCGCCGCTCCTACAATGAGCAGTTCTTC
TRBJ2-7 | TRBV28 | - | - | CASSFQGLGYEQYF | TGTGCCAGCAGTTTCCAGGGTTTAGGCTACGAGCAGTACTTC
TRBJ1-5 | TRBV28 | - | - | CASSGPGGRQPQHF | TGTGCCAGCAGCGGTCCCGGGGGACGGCAGCCCCAGCATTTT
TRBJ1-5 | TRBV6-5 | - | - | CASRPPGYSQPQHF | TGTGCCAGCAGGCCTCCGGGGTATAGCCAGCCCCAGCATTTT
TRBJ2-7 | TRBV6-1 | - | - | CASSGGTYEQYF | TGTGCCAGCAGTGGGGGTACCTACGAGCAGTACTTC
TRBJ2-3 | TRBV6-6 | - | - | CASSYGSSPADTQYF | TGTGCCAGCAGTTACGGGTCGAGCCCGGCAGATACGCAGTATTTT
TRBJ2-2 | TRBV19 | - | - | CASTTPGRPVGELFF | TGTGCCAGTACCACCCCTGGGCGGCCGGTCGGGGAGCTGTTTTTT
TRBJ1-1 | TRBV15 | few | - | CATSEVMNTEAFF | TGTGCCACCAGCGAGGTGATGAACACTGAAGCTTTCTTT
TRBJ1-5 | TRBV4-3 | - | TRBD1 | CASSQDHGQGFQPQHF | TGCGCCAGCAGCCAAGATCACGGACAGGGGTTTCAGCCCCAGCATTTT
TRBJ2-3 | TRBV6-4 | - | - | CASSDSLASTDTQYF | TGTGCCAGCAGTGACTCACTAGCTAGCACAGATACGCAGTATTTT
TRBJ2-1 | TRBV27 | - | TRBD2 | CASSLLAGGNNEQFF | TGTGCCAGCAGTTTACTAGCGGGGGGAAACAATGAGCAGTTCTTC
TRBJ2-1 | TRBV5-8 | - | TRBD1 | CASSTDRGIHNEQFF | TGTGCCAGCAGCACGGACAGGGGCATTCACAATGAGCAGTTCTTC
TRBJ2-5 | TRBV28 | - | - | CASSPTLETQYF | TGTGCCAGCAGTCCTACGTTGGAGACCCAGTACTTC
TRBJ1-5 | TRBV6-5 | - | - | CASSYSGSNQPQHF | TGTGCCAGCAGTTATTCGGGGTCCAATCAGCCCCAGCATTTT
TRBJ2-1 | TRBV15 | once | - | CATSRSGYNEQFF | TGTGCCACCAGCCGGTCGGGTTACAATGAGCAGTTCTTC
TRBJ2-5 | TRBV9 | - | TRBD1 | CASSAPAGRGRETQYF | TGTGCCAGCAGCGCCCCCGCCGGCAGGGGGCGAGAGACCCAGTACTTC